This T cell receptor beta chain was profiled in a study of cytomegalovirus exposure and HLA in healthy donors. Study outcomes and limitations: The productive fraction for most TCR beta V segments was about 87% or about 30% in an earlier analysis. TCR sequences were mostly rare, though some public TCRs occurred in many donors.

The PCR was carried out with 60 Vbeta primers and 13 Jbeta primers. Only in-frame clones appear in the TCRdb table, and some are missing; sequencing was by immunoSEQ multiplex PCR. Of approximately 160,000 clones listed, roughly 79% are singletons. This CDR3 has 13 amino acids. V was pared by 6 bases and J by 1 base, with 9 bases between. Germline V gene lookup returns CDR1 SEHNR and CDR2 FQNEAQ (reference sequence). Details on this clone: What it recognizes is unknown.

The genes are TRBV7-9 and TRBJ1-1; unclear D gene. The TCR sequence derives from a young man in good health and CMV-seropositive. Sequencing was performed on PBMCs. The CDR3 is CASRESGNTEAFF. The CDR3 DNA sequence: TGTGCCAGCAGAGAGTCGGGGAACACTGAAGCTTTCTTT.